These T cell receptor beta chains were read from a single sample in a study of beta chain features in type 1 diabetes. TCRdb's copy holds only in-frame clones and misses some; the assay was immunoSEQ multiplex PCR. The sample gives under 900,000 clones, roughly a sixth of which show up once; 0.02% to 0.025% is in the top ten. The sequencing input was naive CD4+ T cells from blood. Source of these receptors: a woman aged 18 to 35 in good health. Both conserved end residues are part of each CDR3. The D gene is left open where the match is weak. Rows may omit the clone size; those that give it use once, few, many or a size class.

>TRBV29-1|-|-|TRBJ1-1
CSAKGRMNTEAFF
TGCAGCGCCAAAGGTCGTATGAACACTGAAGCTTTCTTT
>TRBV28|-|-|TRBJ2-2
CASSLPRNTGELFF
TGTGCCAGCAGCCTACCACGGAACACCGGGGAGCTGTTTTTT
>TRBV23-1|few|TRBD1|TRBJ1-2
CASSHAYHFQGGVRGYTF
TGCGCCAGCAGTCATGCCTACCATTTTCAGGGGGGCGTCCGTGGCTACACCTTC
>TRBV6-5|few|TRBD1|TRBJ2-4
CASRDGTGLNIQYF
TGTGCCAGCAGGGACGGGACAGGGCTTAACATTCAGTACTTC
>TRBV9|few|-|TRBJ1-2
CASSVTAERGGGYTF
TGTGCCAGCAGCGTAACGGCCGAGAGGGGCGGCGGCTACACCTTC
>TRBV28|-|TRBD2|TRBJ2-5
CASSSSGLAGGETQYF
TGTGCCAGCAGTTCGTCGGGACTAGCGGGAGGAGAGACCCAGTACTTC
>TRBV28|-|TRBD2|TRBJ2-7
CASRPGGSLPPFYEQYF
TGTGCCAGCAGGCCCGGGGGGTCGCTTCCCCCCTTCTACGAGCAGTACTTC
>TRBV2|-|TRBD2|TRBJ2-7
CASRSGTSGVYEQYF
TGTGCCAGCAGATCCGGGACTAGCGGGGTCTACGAGCAGTACTTC
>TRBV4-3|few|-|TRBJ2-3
CASSPSLTDTQYF
TGCGCCAGCAGCCCTAGTTTGACAGATACGCAGTATTTT
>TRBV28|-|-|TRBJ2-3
CASSLGAIFTDTQYF
TGTGCCAGCAGTTTAGGGGCCATTTTCACAGATACGCAGTATTTT
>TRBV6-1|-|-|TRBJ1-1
CASRGAGTEAFF
TGTGCCAGCAGGGGAGCAGGGACTGAAGCTTTCTTT
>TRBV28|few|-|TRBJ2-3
CASRRQGGTDTQYF
TGTGCCAGCAGGAGACAGGGAGGAACAGATACGCAGTATTTT
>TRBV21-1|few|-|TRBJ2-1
CASSQTRENPYNEQFF
TGTGCCAGCAGCCAAACGCGGGAGAACCCCTACAATGAGCAGTTCTTC
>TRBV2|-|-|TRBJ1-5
CASSEMAQTNQPQHF
TGTGCCAGCAGTGAAATGGCTCAGACTAATCAGCCCCAGCATTTT
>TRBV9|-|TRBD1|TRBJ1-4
CASSVDRGKEEKLFF
TGTGCCAGCAGCGTAGACAGGGGAAAGGAAGAAAAACTGTTTTTT
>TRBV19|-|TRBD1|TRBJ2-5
CASSMDREETQYF
TGTGCCAGTAGTATGGACAGGGAAGAGACCCAGTACTTC
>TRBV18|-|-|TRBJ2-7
CASSPPGTPYEQYF
TGTGCCAGCTCACCACCGGGTACCCCCTACGAGCAGTACTTC
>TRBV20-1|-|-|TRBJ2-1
CSARPVNEQFF
TGCAGTGCGAGACCGGTGAATGAGCAGTTCTTC
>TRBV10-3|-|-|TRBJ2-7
CAISGVGSEQYF
TGTGCCATCAGTGGGGTGGGGAGCGAGCAGTACTTC
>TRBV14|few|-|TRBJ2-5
CASSQDVSRVETQYF
TGTGCCAGCAGCCAAGATGTCAGTCGGGTAGAGACCCAGTACTTC
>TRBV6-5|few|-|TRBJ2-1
CASSYHNEQFF
TGTGCCAGCAGTTACCACAATGAGCAGTTCTTC
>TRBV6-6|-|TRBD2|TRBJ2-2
CASSYTSGSPGELFF
TGTGCCAGCAGTTACACTAGCGGGAGCCCCGGGGAGCTGTTTTTT
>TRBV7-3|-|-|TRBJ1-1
CASSLNARNTEAFF
TGTGCCAGCAGCTTAAATGCGAGAAACACTGAAGCTTTCTTT
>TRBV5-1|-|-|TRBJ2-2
CASSPSASHGELFF
TGCGCCAGCAGCCCCTCAGCGAGCCACGGGGAGCTGTTTTTT
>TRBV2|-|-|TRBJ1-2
CASSERGTQGATSF
TGTGCCAGCAGTGAGAGGGGAACCCAGGGCGCTACTTCCTTC
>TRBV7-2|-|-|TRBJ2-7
CASSPGRVRSYEQYF
TGTGCCAGCAGCCCAGGGCGGGTGAGATCCTACGAGCAGTACTTC
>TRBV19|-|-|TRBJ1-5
CASSIDWGSSNQPQHF
TGTGCCAGTAGTATAGATTGGGGCAGTAGCAATCAGCCCCAGCATTTT
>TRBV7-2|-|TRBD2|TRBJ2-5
CASSLPARGLVGRWTQYF
TGTGCCAGCAGCTTACCGGCGAGGGGACTAGTGGGTAGATGGACCCAGTACTTC
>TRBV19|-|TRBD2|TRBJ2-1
CASSAGLAGPQFF
TGTGCCAGTAGTGCGGGACTAGCGGGACCCCAGTTCTTC
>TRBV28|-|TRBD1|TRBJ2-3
CASRKPGQGPDTQYF
TGTGCCAGCAGAAAACCGGGACAGGGCCCAGATACGCAGTATTTT
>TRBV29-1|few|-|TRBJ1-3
CSVVSGNTIYF
TGCAGCGTTGTAAGTGGAAACACCATATATTTT
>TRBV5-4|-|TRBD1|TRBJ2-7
CASSRGGTGNYEQYF
TGTGCCAGCAGCCGGGGCGGGACAGGAAACTACGAGCAGTACTTC
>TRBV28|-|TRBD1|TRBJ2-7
CASTFGQGGYEQYF
TGTGCCAGCACCTTCGGACAGGGGGGTTACGAGCAGTACTTC
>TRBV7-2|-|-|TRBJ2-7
CASSLAGSYSSYEQYF
TGTGCCAGCAGCTTAGCTGGCAGCTATTCCTCCTACGAGCAGTACTTC
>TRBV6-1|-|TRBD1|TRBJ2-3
CASSPRTGSTDTQYF
TGTGCCAGCAGCCCCCGGACAGGGAGTACAGATACGCAGTATTTT
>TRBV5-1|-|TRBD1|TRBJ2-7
CASSSGQGKDEQYF
TGCGCCAGCAGCTCGGGACAGGGGAAGGACGAGCAGTACTTC
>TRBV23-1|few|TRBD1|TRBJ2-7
CASSQRQGETYEQYF
TGCGCCAGCAGTCAACGACAGGGGGAAACCTACGAGCAGTACTTC
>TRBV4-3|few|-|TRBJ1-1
CASSPQGQGNTEAFF
TGCGCCAGCAGCCCTCAGGGGCAAGGGAACACTGAAGCTTTCTTT
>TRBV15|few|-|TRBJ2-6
CATSREEAGANVLTF
TGTGCCACCAGCAGAGAGGAAGCCGGGGCCAACGTCCTGACTTTC
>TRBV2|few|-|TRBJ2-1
CAMRRGSNEQFF
TGTGCCATGAGGCGAGGGTCCAATGAGCAGTTCTTC